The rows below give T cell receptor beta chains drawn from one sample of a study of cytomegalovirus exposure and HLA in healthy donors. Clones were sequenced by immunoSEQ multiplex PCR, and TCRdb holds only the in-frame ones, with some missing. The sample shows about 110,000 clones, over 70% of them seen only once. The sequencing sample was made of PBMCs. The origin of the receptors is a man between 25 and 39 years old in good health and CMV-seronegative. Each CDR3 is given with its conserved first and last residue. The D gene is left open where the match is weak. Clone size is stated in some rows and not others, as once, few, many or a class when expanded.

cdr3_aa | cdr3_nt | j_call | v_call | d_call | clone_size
CASSLGGGRETQYF | TGTGCCAGCAGCCTAGGTGGAGGGAGGGAGACCCAGTACTTC | TRBJ2-5 | TRBV7-6 | NA | NA
CASSTGGNQPQHF | TGTGCCAGCAGTACAGGGGGCAATCAGCCCCAGCATTTT | TRBJ1-5 | TRBV5-6 | TRBD1 | NA
CASSDEGARSNQPQHF | TGCGCCAGCAGCGACGAGGGGGCGCGTAGCAATCAGCCCCAGCATTTT | TRBJ1-5 | TRBV5-1 | TRBD1 | NA
CASSFGRDREQYF | TGTGCCAGCAGCTTTGGAAGAGACAGGGAGCAGTACTTC | TRBJ2-5 | TRBV7-2 | TRBD1 | once
CASGPTGTDTGELFF | TGCGCCAGCGGTCCAACGGGGACAGACACCGGGGAGCTGTTTTTT | TRBJ2-2 | TRBV5-1 | TRBD1 | NA
CAWTQPDRLNTEAFF | TGTGCCTGGACCCAACCCGACAGGTTGAACACTGAAGCTTTCTTT | TRBJ1-1 | TRBV30 | NA | NA
CASTKKGVGGPDYEQYF | TGTGCCAGCACTAAAAAAGGAGTGGGAGGCCCAGACTACGAGCAGTACTTC | TRBJ2-7 | TRBV19 | NA | NA
CASRGGLSTDTQYF | TGTGCCAGCAGAGGCGGGCTTAGCACAGATACGCAGTATTTT | TRBJ2-3 | TRBV6-6 | NA | NA
CASSFAGSGYTF | TGTGCCAGCAGTTTCGCGGGGTCTGGCTACACCTTC | TRBJ1-2 | TRBV7-9 | NA | NA
CASSFGTGGTEAFF | TGTGCCAGCAGCTTCGGGACAGGGGGAACCGAAGCTTTCTTT | TRBJ1-1 | TRBV7-2 | TRBD1 | once
CASSLQGVGDYEQYF | TGTGCCAGCAGTTTACAAGGGGTTGGGGACTACGAGCAGTACTTC | TRBJ2-7 | TRBV27 | NA | NA
CASSPALQGATDTQYF | TGTGCCAGTAGCCCCGCGTTGCAGGGGGCTACAGATACGCAGTATTTT | TRBJ2-3 | TRBV19 | TRBD1 | NA
CSVVLVRGQSYNEQFF | TGCAGCGTTGTGTTGGTCAGGGGGCAATCCTACAATGAGCAGTTCTTC | TRBJ2-1 | TRBV29-1 | TRBD1 | NA
CASSSYRGGENSPLHF | TGTGCCAGCAGTTCGTACAGGGGGGGGGAAAATTCACCCCTCCACTTT | TRBJ1-6 | TRBV27 | TRBD1 | NA
CASSLVGSYGYTF | TGTGCCAGCAGCTTAGTGGGCAGCTATGGCTACACCTTC | TRBJ1-2 | TRBV7-2 | NA | NA
CASSIGTSGADTQYF | TGCGCCAGCAGCATCGGGACTAGCGGCGCAGATACGCAGTATTTT | TRBJ2-3 | TRBV4-1 | TRBD2 | NA
CASSLGASGGELFF | TGTGCCAGCAGCTTAGGTGCTAGCGGCGGGGAGCTGTTTTTT | TRBJ2-2 | TRBV7-7 | TRBD2 | NA
CASSPGQGGTEAFF | TGCGCCAGCAGCCCGGGACAGGGAGGGACTGAAGCTTTCTTT | TRBJ1-1 | TRBV5-1 | TRBD1 | NA
CASSQDEAYSGGGSKNIQYF | TGCGCCAGCAGCCAAGATGAAGCTTACTCCGGTGGCGGCTCCAAAAACATTCAGTACTTC | TRBJ2-4 | TRBV4-1 | NA | NA
CASSLGEMRGANEQYF | TGTGCCAGCAGCTTGGGCGAAATGCGGGGGGCCAACGAGCAGTACTTC | TRBJ2-7 | TRBV5-4 | TRBD2 | once
CASSVGGTSLQFF | TGTGCCAGCAGCGTAGGGGGGACTAGCCTGCAGTTCTTC | TRBJ2-1 | TRBV9 | TRBD2 | NA
CSVVPPGGIDNEQFF | TGCAGCGTCGTACCCCCGGGGGGTATCGACAATGAGCAGTTCTTC | TRBJ2-1 | TRBV29-1 | TRBD2 | NA
CASGPGTSGTQYF | TGTGCTAGTGGTCCCGGGACTAGCGGGACCCAGTACTTC | TRBJ2-5 | TRBV12-5 | TRBD2 | NA
CASSPPGTGNQPQHF | TGTGCCAGCAGCCCCCCCGGGACAGGCAATCAGCCCCAGCATTTT | TRBJ1-5 | TRBV9 | TRBD1 | NA
CASKRENTGELFF | TGTGCCAGTAAGAGGGAAAACACCGGGGAGCTGTTTTTT | TRBJ2-2 | TRBV19 | NA | NA
CAISGSEGGRIYEQYF | TGTGCCATCAGTGGTAGTGAGGGGGGGAGGATCTACGAGCAGTACTTC | TRBJ2-7 | TRBV10-3 | NA | NA
CASSWGGSSRRETQYF | TGTGCCAGCAGTTGGGGGGGATCCTCTCGGCGAGAGACCCAGTACTTC | TRBJ2-5 | TRBV6-5 | TRBD2 | once
CASSLPRRLGNEQFF | TGTGCCAGCAGCTTACCCAGGAGGTTGGGTAATGAGCAGTTCTTC | TRBJ2-1 | TRBV7-9 | NA | few
CASSFSTGEYDEQYF | TGTGCCAGCAGCTTCTCGACAGGGGAGTACGACGAGCAGTACTTC | TRBJ2-7 | TRBV7-2 | TRBD1 | NA
CASSPIVGQAMYGYTF | TGTGCCAGCAGTCCTATCGTCGGACAGGCTATGTATGGCTACACCTTC | TRBJ1-2 | TRBV27 | TRBD1 | NA
CASTLRRMVNQPQHF | TGTGCCAGCACCCTTCGGAGGATGGTCAATCAGCCCCAGCATTTT | TRBJ1-5 | TRBV2 | NA | NA
CASSLDLYEQFF | TGTGCCAGCAGCTTAGATCTATACGAGCAGTTCTTC | TRBJ2-1 | TRBV11-2 | NA | NA
CASSIQSGGYGYTF | TGTGCCAGTAGTATTCAGTCAGGAGGTTATGGCTACACCTTC | TRBJ1-2 | TRBV19 | NA | few